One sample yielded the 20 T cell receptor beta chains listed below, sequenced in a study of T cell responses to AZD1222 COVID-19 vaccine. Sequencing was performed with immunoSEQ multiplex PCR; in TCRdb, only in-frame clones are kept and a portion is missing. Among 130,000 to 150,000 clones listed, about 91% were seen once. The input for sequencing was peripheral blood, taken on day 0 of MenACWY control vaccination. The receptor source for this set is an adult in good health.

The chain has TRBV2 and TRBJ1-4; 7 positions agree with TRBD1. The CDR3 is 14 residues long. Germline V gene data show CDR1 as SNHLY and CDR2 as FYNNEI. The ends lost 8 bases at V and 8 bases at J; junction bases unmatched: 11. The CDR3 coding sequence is TGTGCCAGCGGCAACCCTGACAGGGACGAAAAACTGTTTTTT. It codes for CASGNPDRDEKLFF.

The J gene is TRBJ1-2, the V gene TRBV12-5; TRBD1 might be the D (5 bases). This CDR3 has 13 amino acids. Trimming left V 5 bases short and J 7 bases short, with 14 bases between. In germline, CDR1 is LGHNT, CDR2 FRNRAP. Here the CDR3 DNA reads TGTGCTAGTGGTCCCCCCGGCAGGGCTGGCTACACCTTC. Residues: CASGPPGRAGYTF.

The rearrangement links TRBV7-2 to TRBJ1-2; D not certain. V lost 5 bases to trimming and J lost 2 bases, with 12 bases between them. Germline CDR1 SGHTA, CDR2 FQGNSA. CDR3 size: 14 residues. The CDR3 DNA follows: TGTGCCAGCAGCCTAGGGATACCAAACTATGGCTACACCTTC. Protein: CASSLGIPNYGYTF.

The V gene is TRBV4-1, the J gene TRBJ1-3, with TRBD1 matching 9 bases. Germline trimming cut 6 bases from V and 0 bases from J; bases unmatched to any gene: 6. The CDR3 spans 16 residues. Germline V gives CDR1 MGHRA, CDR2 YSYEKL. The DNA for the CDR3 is TGCGCCAGCAGTTTTGGGGGACAGGGCTCTGGAAACACCATATATTTT. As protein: CASSFGGQGSGNTIYF.

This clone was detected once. CDR3 sequence (DNA): TGTGCCAGCAGCTTAAGTCCATACAATGAGCAGTTCTTC. Its protein is CASSLSPYNEQFF. The chain employs TRBV7-9 and TRBJ2-1; D remains unclear. V lost 2 bases and J lost 4, with 6 bases in between. The CDR3 totals 13 residues. Germline V lookup: CDR1 SEHNR, CDR2 FQNEAQ (reference sequence).

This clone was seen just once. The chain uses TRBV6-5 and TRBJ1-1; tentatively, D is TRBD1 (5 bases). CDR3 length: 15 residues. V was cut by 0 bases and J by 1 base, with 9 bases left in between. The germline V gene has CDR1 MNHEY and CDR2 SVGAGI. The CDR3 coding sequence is TGTGCCAGCAGTTACTCCGGGACGAGGAACACTGAAGCTTTCTTT. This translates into CASSYSGTRNTEAFF.

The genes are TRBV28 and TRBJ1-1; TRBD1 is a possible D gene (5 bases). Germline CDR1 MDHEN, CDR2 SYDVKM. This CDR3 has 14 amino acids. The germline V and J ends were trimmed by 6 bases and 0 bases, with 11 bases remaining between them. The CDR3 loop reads CASRARDLNTEAFF. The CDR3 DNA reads TGTGCCAGCAGGGCCCGGGACCTGAACACTGAAGCTTTCTTT.

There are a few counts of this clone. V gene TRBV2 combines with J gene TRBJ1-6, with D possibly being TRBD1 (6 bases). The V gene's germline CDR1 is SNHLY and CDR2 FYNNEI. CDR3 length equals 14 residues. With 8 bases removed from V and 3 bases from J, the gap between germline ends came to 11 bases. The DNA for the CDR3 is TGTGCCAGCCGAAAGGACAGCTATAATTCACCCCTCCACTTT. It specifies CASRKDSYNSPLHF.

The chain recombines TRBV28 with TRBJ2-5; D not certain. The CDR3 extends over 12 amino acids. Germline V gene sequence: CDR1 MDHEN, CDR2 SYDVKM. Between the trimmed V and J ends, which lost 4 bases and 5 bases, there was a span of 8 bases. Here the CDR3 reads CASSWSRETQYF. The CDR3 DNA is TGTGCCAGCAGTTGGTCTCGGGAGACCCAGTACTTC.

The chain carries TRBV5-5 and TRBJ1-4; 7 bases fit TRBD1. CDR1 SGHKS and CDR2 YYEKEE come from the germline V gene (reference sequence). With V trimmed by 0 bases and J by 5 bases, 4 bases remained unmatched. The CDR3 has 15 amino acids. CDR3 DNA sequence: TGTGCCAGCAGCTTGGTGGGACAGAGGAATGAAAAACTGTTTTTT. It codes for CASSLVGQRNEKLFF.

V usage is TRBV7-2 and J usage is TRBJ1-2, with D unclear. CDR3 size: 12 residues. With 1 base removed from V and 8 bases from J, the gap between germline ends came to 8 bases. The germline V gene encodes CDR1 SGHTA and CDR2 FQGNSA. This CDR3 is CASSLGRRGYTF. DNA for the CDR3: TGTGCCAGCAGCTTAGGGCGTCGGGGCTACACCTTC.

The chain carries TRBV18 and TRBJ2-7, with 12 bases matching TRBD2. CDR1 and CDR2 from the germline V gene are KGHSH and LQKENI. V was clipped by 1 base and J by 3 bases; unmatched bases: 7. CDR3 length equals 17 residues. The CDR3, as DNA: TGTGCCAGCTCACCACGACACCTAGCGGGAGGGAACTACGAGCAGTACTTC. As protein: CASSPRHLAGGNYEQYF.

The CDR3 here is CASSPPGGGTDTQYF. The CDR3 DNA is TGTGCCAGCAGTCCTCCGGGAGGAGGCACAGATACGCAGTATTTT. The rearrangement uses TRBV5-6 and TRBJ2-3; 7 bases are shared with TRBD2. V shed 5 bases and J 1 base; nucleotides not matched to a gene: 7. The germline gives CDR1 SGHDT, CDR2 YYEEEE. The CDR3 sequence is 15 residues long.

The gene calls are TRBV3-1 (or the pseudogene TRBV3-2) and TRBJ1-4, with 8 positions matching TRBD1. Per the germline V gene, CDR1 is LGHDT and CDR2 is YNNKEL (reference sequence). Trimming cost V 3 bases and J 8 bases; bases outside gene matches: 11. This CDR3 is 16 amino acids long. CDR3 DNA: TGTGCCAGCAGCCATCCACAGGGGGACAGGCCCGAAAAACTGTTTTTT. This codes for CASSHPQGDRPEKLFF.

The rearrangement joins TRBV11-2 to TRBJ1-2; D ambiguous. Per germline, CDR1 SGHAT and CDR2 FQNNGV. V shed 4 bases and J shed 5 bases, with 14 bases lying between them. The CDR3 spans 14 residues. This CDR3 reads CASSWNPVEYGYTF. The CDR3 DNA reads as TGTGCCAGCAGCTGGAACCCGGTAGAATATGGCTACACCTTC.

The CDR3 bases are TGTGCCAGCAGCTTACCCGGGACAGGGGTCAATGAGCAGTTCTTC. Translation gives CASSLPGTGVNEQFF. V usage is TRBV5-4 and J usage is TRBJ2-1; 10 bases are a match to TRBD1. The CDR3 length is 15 residues. Germline-derived CDR1 and CDR2 are SGHNT and YYREEE (reference sequence). With 2 bases clipped from V and 6 bases from J, the junction kept 5 bases outside the gene matches.

The CDR3 DNA follows: TGTGCCAGCAGTGATGCGAGGAACTATGGCTACACCTTC. This encodes CASSDARNYGYTF. The chain combines TRBV6-1 with TRBJ1-2; the D is unclear. The V gene's germline CDR1 is MNHNS and CDR2 SASEGT. Between the trimmed V and J ends, which lost 3 bases and 2 bases, there was a span of 7 bases. This CDR3 spans 13 amino acids.

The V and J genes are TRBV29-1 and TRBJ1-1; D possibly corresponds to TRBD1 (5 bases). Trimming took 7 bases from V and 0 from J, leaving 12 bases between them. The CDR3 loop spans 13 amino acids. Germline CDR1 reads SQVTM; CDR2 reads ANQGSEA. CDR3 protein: CSATGTLNTEAFF. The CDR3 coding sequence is TGCAGCGCGACCGGGACGCTGAACACTGAAGCTTTCTTT. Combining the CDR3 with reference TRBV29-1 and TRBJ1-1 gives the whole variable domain SAVISQKPSRDICQRGTSLTIQCQVDSQVTMMFWYRQQPGQSLTLIATANQGSEATYESGFVIDKFPISRPNLTFSTLTVSNMSPEDSSIYLCSATGTLNTEAFFGQGTRLTVV.

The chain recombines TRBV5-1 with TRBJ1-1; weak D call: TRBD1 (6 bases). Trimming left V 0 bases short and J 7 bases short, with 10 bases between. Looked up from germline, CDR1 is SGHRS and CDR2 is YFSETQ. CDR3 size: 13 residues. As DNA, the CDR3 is TGCGCCAGCAGCTTGGCCCCGACAGGTGAAGCTTTCTTT. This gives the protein CASSLAPTGEAFF. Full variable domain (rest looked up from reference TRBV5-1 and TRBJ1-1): KAGVTQTPRYLIKTRGQQVTLSCSPISGHRSVSWYQQTPGQGLQFLFEYFSETQRNKGNFPGRFSGRQFSNSRSEMNVSTLELGDSALYLCASSLAPTGEAFFGQGTRLTVV.

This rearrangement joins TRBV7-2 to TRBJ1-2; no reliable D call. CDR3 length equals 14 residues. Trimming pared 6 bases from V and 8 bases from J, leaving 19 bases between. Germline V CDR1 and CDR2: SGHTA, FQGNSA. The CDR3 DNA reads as TGTGCCAGCAGGTCTCACCCGAGTTTGTTGGGCTACACCTTC. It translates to CASRSHPSLLGYTF. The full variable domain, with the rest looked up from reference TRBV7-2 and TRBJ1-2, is GAGVSQSPSNKVTEKGKDVELRCDPISGHTALYWYRQSLGQGLEFLIYFQGNSAPDKSGLPSDRFSAERTGGSVSTLTIQRTQQEDSAVYLCASRSHPSLLGYTFGSGTRLTVV.